A selection of T cell receptor beta chains follows, all from one sample in a study of regulatory T cells in long-lasting Graves disease. TCRdb re-derived calls from the multiplex PCR reads in MiXCR, one entry per CDR3 protein. The top ten clones hold approximately 17% of a sample with roughly 360,000 distinct CDR3 sequences, around 11% of them seen once. This same sample was also taken into another study, of T cells in Graves' hyperthyroidism and ophthalmopathy.

Sequences were derived from peripheral blood mononuclear cells (PBMCs), sampled at new diagnosis, from a patient treated with antithyroid drugs. These receptors were obtained from a woman under 30 with Graves disease. The CDR3 runs from the conserved cysteine through the conserved F or W. Fields, in order: D gene, clone size, V gene, J gene, CDR3 protein, CDR3 DNA. The D gene is left open where the match is weak. The size entry is marked missing in some rows and otherwise reads once, few, many or a size class.

D: .; size: few; V: TRBV7-9; J: TRBJ2-3; CDR3: CASSRTADFTDTQYF; DNA: TGTGCCAGCAGCCGGACAGCAGATTTCACAGATACGCAGTATTTT
D: .; size: many; V: TRBV3-1; J: TRBJ2-1; CDR3: CASTRTPAYNEQFF; DNA: TGTGCCAGCACCCGGACCCCGGCCTACAATGAGCAGTTCTTC
D: TRBD2; size: .; V: TRBV12-3/TRBV12-4; J: TRBJ2-1; CDR3: CASSRTSGRAGLNEQFF; DNA: TGTGCCAGCAGCCGGACTAGCGGGAGGGCGGGTCTGAATGAGCAGTTCTTC
D: .; size: many; V: TRBV7-2; J: TRBJ1-2; CDR3: CASSLISLNYGYTF; DNA: TGTGCCAGCAGCCTTATCTCCCTCAACTATGGCTACACCTTC
D: .; size: many; V: TRBV6-2/TRBV6-3; J: TRBJ2-5; CDR3: CASTDRFKEYF; DNA: TGTGCCAGCACCGATCGGTTTAAGGAGTACTTC
D: TRBD1; size: .; V: TRBV4-1; J: TRBJ1-5; CDR3: CASSLSGGIGSNQPQHF; DNA: TGCGCCAGCAGCCTCTCAGGGGGCATCGGAAGCAATCAGCCCCAGCATTTT
D: .; size: many; V: TRBV7-8; J: TRBJ2-1; CDR3: CASSLGAGHEQFF; DNA: TGTGCCAGCAGCTTAGGAGCCGGGCATGAGCAGTTCTTC
D: .; size: many; V: TRBV7-3; J: TRBJ2-1; CDR3: CASSPPGKNEQFF; DNA: TGTGCCAGCAGCCCCCCCGGGAAAAATGAGCAGTTCTTC
D: TRBD2; size: once; V: TRBV12-3/TRBV12-4; J: TRBJ2-1; CDR3: CASRSTSGGPDNEQFF; DNA: TGTGCCAGCAGATCTACTAGCGGGGGGCCTGACAATGAGCAGTTCTTC
D: TRBD1; size: many; V: TRBV11-3; J: TRBJ2-5; CDR3: CASSLGGAGQDGQETQYF; DNA: TGTGCCAGCAGCTTAGGCGGTGCGGGACAGGATGGTCAAGAGACCCAGTACTTC
D: .; size: many; V: TRBV5-8; J: TRBJ2-7; CDR3: CASSLGAMSSYEQYF; DNA: TGTGCCAGCAGTCTTGGGGCGATGAGCTCCTACGAGCAGTACTTC
D: .; size: many; V: TRBV28; J: TRBJ2-5; CDR3: CASSLLRRGQETQYF; DNA: TGTGCCAGCAGTTTATTGAGAAGGGGTCAAGAGACCCAGTACTTC
D: .; size: many; V: TRBV20-1; J: TRBJ1-4; CDR3: CSASGGLGEKLFF; DNA: TGCAGTGCTAGCGGGGGACTAGGTGAAAAACTGTTTTTT
D: .; size: few; V: TRBV19; J: TRBJ2-7; CDR3: CASSAFIAASYEQYF; DNA: TGTGCCAGCTCGGCCTTCATAGCGGCCTCCTACGAGCAGTACTTC
D: .; size: many; V: TRBV10-3; J: TRBJ2-2; CDR3: CAISDGERNTGELFF; DNA: TGTGCCATCAGTGATGGGGAGCGGAACACCGGGGAGCTGTTTTTT
D: TRBD2; size: few; V: TRBV29-1; J: TRBJ2-3; CDR3: CSVLAAGDTDTQYF; DNA: TGCAGCGTTCTTGCCGCGGGGGACACAGATACGCAGTATTTT
D: TRBD2; size: many; V: TRBV27; J: TRBJ2-2; CDR3: CASSPGTSGRAITGELFF; DNA: TGTGCCAGCAGTCCCGGGACTAGCGGGAGGGCCATCACCGGGGAGCTGTTTTTT
D: TRBD1; size: many; V: TRBV20-1; J: TRBJ1-2; CDR3: CSAGTASNYGYTF; DNA: TGCAGTGCCGGGACAGCATCTAACTATGGCTACACCTTC
D: .; size: .; V: TRBV12-3/TRBV12-4; J: TRBJ1-6; CDR3: CASSSYRDSPLHF; DNA: TGTGCCAGCAGTTCCTACAGGGACTCACCCCTCCACTTT
D: .; size: many; V: TRBV28; J: TRBJ1-2; CDR3: CASESTRGYTF; DNA: TGTGCCAGCGAATCGACGCGTGGCTACACCTTC
D: .; size: many; V: TRBV28; J: TRBJ1-2; CDR3: CASSLYLGHYGYTF; DNA: TGTGCCAGCAGTTTATATTTGGGGCACTATGGCTACACCTTC
D: .; size: .; V: TRBV6-4; J: TRBJ2-2; CDR3: CASSDAIDTGELFF; DNA: TGTGCCAGCAGTGACGCTATAGACACCGGGGAGCTGTTTTTT
D: .; size: many; V: TRBV20-1; J: TRBJ2-7; CDR3: CSAHGDVAVYYEQYF; DNA: TGCAGTGCTCACGGGGACGTAGCGGTTTACTACGAGCAGTACTTC
D: .; size: many; V: TRBV7-8; J: TRBJ2-7; CDR3: CASSLRPSYEQYF; DNA: TGTGCCAGCAGCTTGCGGCCCTCCTACGAGCAGTACTTC
D: .; size: many; V: TRBV7-8; J: TRBJ1-1; CDR3: CASSPMGLPNTEAFF; DNA: TGTGCCAGCAGCCCTATGGGACTGCCGAACACTGAAGCTTTCTTT
D: .; size: many; V: TRBV20-1; J: TRBJ2-7; CDR3: CSAHASGLYEQYF; DNA: TGCAGTGCCCACGCTAGTGGCCTTTACGAGCAGTACTTC
D: .; size: few; V: TRBV20-1; J: TRBJ1-1; CDR3: CSGVGNSAEAFF; DNA: TGCAGTGGGGTAGGGAATAGCGCTGAAGCTTTCTTT
D: .; size: .; V: TRBV19; J: TRBJ2-1; CDR3: CASSIVRYNEQFF; DNA: TGTGCCAGTAGTATCGTGCGGTACAATGAGCAGTTCTTC
D: TRBD2; size: many; V: TRBV20-1; J: TRBJ2-1; CDR3: CSAHVASGRANNNEQFF; DNA: TGCAGTGCTCACGTGGCTAGCGGGAGGGCCAACAACAATGAGCAGTTCTTC
D: TRBD1; size: many; V: TRBV15; J: TRBJ2-7; CDR3: CATSRRDRGLSEQYF; DNA: TGTGCCACCAGCAGACGGGACAGGGGGCTGAGCGAGCAGTACTTC
D: .; size: .; V: TRBV3-1; J: TRBJ2-3; CDR3: CASSQESHPSTDTQYF; DNA: TGTGCCAGCAGCCAAGAGAGTCACCCTAGCACAGATACGCAGTATTTT
D: .; size: many; V: TRBV12-3/TRBV12-4; J: TRBJ2-2; CDR3: CASSLRGYTGELFF; DNA: TGTGCCAGCAGTTTAAGAGGGTACACCGGGGAGCTGTTTTTT
D: .; size: .; V: TRBV5-4; J: TRBJ1-4; CDR3: CASSLASVRNNEKLFF; DNA: TGTGCCAGCAGCTTGGCCTCGGTCAGGAACAATGAAAAACTGTTTTTT
D: .; size: .; V: TRBV20-1; J: TRBJ2-3; CDR3: CSARAGRSTDTQYF; DNA: TGCAGTGCTAGAGCGGGACGGAGCACAGATACGCAGTATTTT
D: TRBD1; size: .; V: TRBV4-2; J: TRBJ2-5; CDR3: CASSHRDSQETQYF; DNA: TGTGCCAGCAGCCATCGGGACAGCCAAGAGACCCAGTACTTC
D: TRBD1; size: few; V: TRBV19; J: TRBJ1-1; CDR3: CASSIVVGAGGMNTEAFF; DNA: TGTGCCAGTAGTATTGTTGTTGGGGCAGGGGGCATGAACACTGAAGCTTTCTTT
D: TRBD1; size: many; V: TRBV7-2; J: TRBJ1-2; CDR3: CASNRGGTDGYTF; DNA: TGTGCCAGCAACAGGGGCGGAACGGATGGCTACACCTTC
D: .; size: few; V: TRBV27; J: TRBJ2-7; CDR3: CASLDRSYEQYF; DNA: TGTGCCAGCCTCGACAGGTCCTACGAGCAGTACTTC
D: TRBD1; size: .; V: TRBV10-1; J: TRBJ2-5; CDR3: CASSGQLQETQYF; DNA: TGCGCCAGCTCGGGACAGCTCCAAGAGACCCAGTACTTC
D: .; size: .; V: TRBV19; J: TRBJ2-2; CDR3: CASSPGWGTGELFF; DNA: TGTGCCAGTAGTCCAGGGTGGGGGACCGGGGAGCTGTTTTTT
D: TRBD2; size: many; V: TRBV12-3/TRBV12-4; J: TRBJ2-3; CDR3: CASSYRTSPRTDTQYF; DNA: TGTGCCAGCAGTTACCGGACTAGCCCGCGCACAGATACGCAGTATTTT
D: TRBD1; size: many; V: TRBV4-3; J: TRBJ2-3; CDR3: CASSQGGQLTDTQYF; DNA: TGCGCCAGCAGCCAAGGGGGACAGCTCACAGATACGCAGTATTTT
D: .; size: many; V: TRBV20-1; J: TRBJ1-1; CDR3: CSARPRWVNTEAFF; DNA: TGCAGTGCTAGACCACGTTGGGTGAACACTGAAGCTTTCTTT
D: .; size: many; V: TRBV20-1; J: TRBJ2-3; CDR3: CSAVTGLGTDTQYF; DNA: TGCAGTGCTGTCACAGGGCTTGGTACAGATACGCAGTATTTT
D: .; size: many; V: TRBV7-3; J: TRBJ2-1; CDR3: CASSFDHGHHNEQFF; DNA: TGTGCCAGCAGCTTCGACCATGGACACCACAATGAGCAGTTCTTC
D: .; size: many; V: TRBV9; J: TRBJ2-1; CDR3: CASSFQGNTYNEQFF; DNA: TGTGCCAGCAGCTTCCAGGGGAACACCTACAATGAGCAGTTCTTC
D: .; size: many; V: TRBV20-1; J: TRBJ1-5; CDR3: CSARSAGMYNQPQHF; DNA: TGCAGTGCCAGATCGGCAGGAATGTACAATCAGCCCCAGCATTTT
D: .; size: few; V: TRBV19; J: TRBJ1-4; CDR3: CASKDSRQGPEKLFF; DNA: TGTGCCAGTAAGGACAGCCGTCAAGGCCCGGAAAAACTGTTTTTT
D: .; size: many; V: TRBV7-2; J: TRBJ1-2; CDR3: CASSLLQEGGYTF; DNA: TGTGCCAGCAGCTTACTCCAGGAGGGGGGCTACACCTTC
D: TRBD2; size: few; V: TRBV29-1; J: TRBJ2-1; CDR3: CSAPGGSGIGEQFF; DNA: TGCAGCGCCCCTGGGGGTAGCGGGATAGGTGAGCAGTTCTTC
D: .; size: few; V: TRBV9; J: TRBJ2-2; CDR3: CASRGGQPTGELFF; DNA: TGTGCCAGCAGGGGGGGGCAGCCAACCGGGGAGCTGTTTTTT
D: .; size: many; V: TRBV7-8; J: TRBJ2-1; CDR3: CASSLGLNEQFF; DNA: TGTGCCAGCAGCTTAGGGCTCAATGAGCAGTTCTTC
D: TRBD2; size: many; V: TRBV30; J: TRBJ2-5; CDR3: CAWSVLASGQETQYF; DNA: TGTGCCTGGAGTGTATTGGCTAGCGGACAAGAGACCCAGTACTTC
D: .; size: .; V: TRBV5-8; J: TRBJ2-4; CDR3: CASLTVLGNIQYF; DNA: TGTGCCAGCCTCACTGTTCTGGGAAACATTCAGTACTTC
D: .; size: many; V: TRBV12-3/TRBV12-4; J: TRBJ2-7; CDR3: CASGSVSGGEQYF; DNA: TGTGCCAGCGGCTCAGTATCTGGCGGCGAGCAGTACTTC
D: TRBD1; size: many; V: TRBV7-3; J: TRBJ1-1; CDR3: CASSLRGGENTEAFF; DNA: TGTGCCAGCAGCTTAAGAGGGGGCGAAAACACTGAAGCTTTCTTT